What follows are 28 T cell receptor beta chains derived from one specimen sequenced in a study of blood T cell repertoires in COVID-19. Only in-frame clones appear in the TCRdb table, and some are missing; sequencing was by immunoSEQ multiplex PCR. The sample records around 250,000 clones, more than 85% being singletons. Sequencing input: PBMCs or T cells enriched from blood (not recorded which). Receptor source: a woman in her fifties or sixties who had recovered from COVID-19.

The J gene is TRBJ2-1, the V gene TRBV29-1; 14 bases fit TRBD2. The V segment lost 7 bases and the J segment 4 bases; nucleotides outside the gene matches: 9. Germline assignment: CDR1 SQVTM and CDR2 ANQGSEA. CDR3 length equals 16 residues. In DNA form, the CDR3 reads TGCAGCGGTTGGACTAGCGGGAGGTATCGGTACAATGAGCAGTTCTTC. Translating gives CSGWTSGRYRYNEQFF.

The chain uses TRBV7-9 and TRBJ1-1; TRBD1 agrees at 9 bases. V dropped 5 bases and J dropped 0; count of bases not matched to a gene: 13. Germline V CDR1 and CDR2: SEHNR, FQNEAQ (reference sequence). The CDR3 loop spans 18 amino acids. CDR3 amino acids: CASSPIDRGRVMNTEAFF. In DNA, the CDR3 is TGTGCCAGCAGCCCAATAGACAGGGGGAGGGTTATGAACACTGAAGCTTTCTTT. Combining the CDR3 with reference TRBV7-9 and TRBJ1-1 gives the whole variable domain DTGVSQNPRHKITKRGQNVTFRCDPISEHNRLYWYRQTLGQGPEFLTYFQNEAQLEKSRLLSDRFSAERPKGSFSTLEIQRTEQGDSAMYLCASSPIDRGRVMNTEAFFGQGTRLTVV.

The rearrangement uses TRBV28 and TRBJ2-5; 9 bases map to TRBD1. Germline V CDR1 and CDR2: MDHEN, SYDVKM. J lost 6 bases, V lost 1 base, and 9 bases had no gene match. This CDR3 contains 16 residues. The CDR3 is CASSLSGQGRTKTQYF. For the CDR3, the DNA is TGTGCCAGCAGTTTATCTGGACAGGGGAGAACAAAGACCCAGTACTTC.

J is TRBJ2-5 and V is TRBV19; D perhaps matches TRBD2 (5 bases). V was clipped by 9 bases and J by 1 base, with 12 bases between them. Germline lookup yields CDR1 LNHDA and CDR2 SQIVND (reference sequence). The CDR3 is 13 residues long. The CDR3 bases are TGTGCCAGCACGGAGGCTAGCCAAGAGACCCAGTACTTC. This sequence encodes CASTEASQETQYF.

The rearrangement links TRBV18 to TRBJ1-5, with 7 bases aligning to TRBD1. CDR1 and CDR2 from the germline V gene are KGHSH and LQKENI. V dropped 3 bases and J dropped 3; count of bases not matched to a gene: 5. The length of the CDR3 is 15 residues. CDR3 in amino acids: CASSPMTGNNQPQHF. The CDR3 DNA is TGTGCCAGCTCACCGATGACAGGGAACAATCAGCCCCAGCATTTT.

The chain combines TRBV27 with TRBJ1-6; D remains ambiguous. V lost 3 bases and J 7 bases, leaving 10 bases between the germline ends. CDR3 length: 14 residues. Germline CDR1 reads MNHEY; CDR2 reads SMNVEV (reference sequence). As DNA, the CDR3 is TGTGCCAGCAGTTTCGGTGGTTGGAATTCACCCCTCCACTTT. Translated, it gives CASSFGGWNSPLHF.

The J gene is TRBJ1-2, the V gene TRBV10-3; no reliable D call. Germline V gene data show CDR1 as ENHRY and CDR2 as SYGVKD. The CDR3 sequence is 13 residues long. The V end was cut by 6 bases, the J end by 1 base, with 9 bases between. The CDR3 is CAIRTAVNYGYTF. CDR3 DNA: TGTGCCATCAGGACTGCTGTTAACTATGGCTACACCTTC.

V gene TRBV5-1 combines with J gene TRBJ2-1; 7 positions match TRBD2. V was pared by 7 bases and J by 11 bases, with 12 bases of the junction left unmatched. The CDR3 sequence is 13 residues long. The germline V gene encodes CDR1 SGHRS and CDR2 YFSETQ. The CDR3 reads CASAAGWDSKQFF. The CDR3 DNA is TGCGCCAGCGCAGCGGGATGGGACTCCAAGCAGTTCTTC.

Comment on this clone: A read error may account for a junction end that differs from germline. This chain connects TRBV2 to TRBJ1-1; 7 bases are shared with TRBD1. The CDR3 has 12 residues. CDR1 is SNHLY, CDR2 FYNNEI, per germline. CDR3 sequence reads: CASFRLRDSYFF. The CDR3 nucleotides are TGTGCCAGCTTTCGTCTCCGGGACAGCTACTTTTTT. Based on the CDR3 plus reference TRBV2 and TRBJ1-1, the full variable domain is EPEVTQTPSHQVTQMGQEVILRCVPISNHLYFYWYRQILGQKVEFLVSFYNNEISEKSEIFDDQFSVERPDGSNFTLKIRSTKLEDSAMYFCASFRLRDSYFFGQGTRLTVV.

Here the CDR3 reads CASSAAGLENYEQYF. For the CDR3, the DNA is TGTGCCAGCAGCGCCGCAGGGCTAGAAAACTACGAGCAGTACTTC. The chain has TRBV28 and TRBJ2-7, with D perhaps matching TRBD1 (5 bases). The germline V and J ends were trimmed by 6 bases and 3 bases, with 18 bases remaining between them. Per the germline V gene, CDR1 is MDHEN and CDR2 is SYDVKM. The CDR3 extends over 15 amino acids. The full variable domain, rest sourced from reference TRBV28 and TRBJ2-7, is DVKVTQSSRYLVKRTGEKVFLECVQDMDHENMFWYRQDPGLGLRLIYFSYDVKMKEKGDIPEGYSVSREKKERFSLILESASTNQTSMYLCASSAAGLENYEQYFGPGTRLTVT.

The chain couples TRBV20-1 to TRBJ2-3; 8 bases align to TRBD2. CDR1 is DFQATT, CDR2 SNEGSKA, per germline (reference sequence). After removal of 3 bases from V and 2 bases from J, the junction contained 4 bases not matched to a gene. The length of the CDR3 is 14 residues. As DNA, the CDR3 is TGCAGTGCTAGTCAGCGGGAGATCACAGATACGCAGTATTTT. It yields the protein CSASQREITDTQYF.

The V call is TRBV5-8, the J call TRBJ1-5; tentative D call: TRBD1 (5 bases). The V and J ends lost 0 bases and 5 bases respectively, with 12 bases between them. Germline CDR1 and CDR2: SGHTS and YDEGEE. The CDR3 loop spans 15 amino acids. In DNA form, the CDR3 reads TGTGCCAGCAGCTTGGGGTGGGCCAGGGATCAGCCCCAGCATTTT. Translation: CASSLGWARDQPQHF.

The chain carries TRBV2 and TRBJ1-1, with 7 bases identical to TRBD1. CDR1 and CDR2 (germline): SNHLY, FYNNEI. The CDR3 has 14 residues. V was pared by 8 bases and J by 0 bases, with 6 bases of the junction left unmatched. CDR3 sequence: CASRDSSLNTEAFF. The DNA of the CDR3 is TGTGCCAGCCGGGACAGCTCACTGAACACTGAAGCTTTCTTT.

The chain uses TRBV19 and TRBJ2-6; D not resolved. The CDR3 sequence is 12 residues long. Germline assignment: CDR1 LNHDA and CDR2 SQIVND (reference sequence). The V end lost 3 bases, the J end lost 11 bases, and 8 bases lay between the germline ends. CDR3 nucleotides: TGTGCCAGTAGTATCCTAGGAGACGTCCTGACTTTC. This codes for CASSILGDVLTF.

The chain couples TRBV2 to TRBJ2-3; 7 bases align to TRBD2. Germline V gives CDR1 SNHLY, CDR2 FYNNEI. The CDR3 totals 14 residues. This CDR3 is CAQRPSGGTDTQYF. In DNA form, the CDR3 reads TGTGCTCAGCGGCCGAGCGGGGGCACAGATACGCAGTATTTT.

The rearrangement uses TRBV10-3 and TRBJ1-6; D might be TRBD1 (5 bases). The CDR3 runs 14 residues. The V and J ends lost 4 bases and 7 bases respectively, with 11 bases between them. Germline loops: CDR1 ENHRY, CDR2 SYGVKD. The CDR3: CAISVRVYNSPLHF. CDR3 sequence (DNA): TGTGCCATCAGTGTCAGGGTTTACAATTCACCCCTCCACTTT.

The chain's CDR3 is CASSVEQGTNEKLFF. CDR3 nucleotides: TGTGCCAGCAGTGTGGAACAGGGAACTAATGAAAAACTGTTTTTT. V usage is TRBV6-4 and J usage is TRBJ1-4, with a tentative D call TRBD1 (6 bases). The CDR3 covers 15 residues. With 4 bases removed from V and 1 base from J, the gap between germline ends came to 10 bases. Per the germline V gene, CDR1 is MRHNA and CDR2 is SNTAGT.

The gene calls are TRBV11-2 and TRBJ2-7; D is unclear. V lost 7 bases and J 0 bases, leaving 7 bases between the germline ends. This CDR3 is built from 12 residues. The V gene's germline CDR1 is SGHAT and CDR2 FQNNGV. This CDR3 reads CASTAYSYEQYF. For the CDR3, the DNA is TGTGCCAGCACTGCGTACTCCTACGAGCAGTACTTC.

The J gene is TRBJ2-5, the V gene TRBV5-1, with a possible D match to TRBD2 (7 bases). Germline V lookup: CDR1 SGHRS, CDR2 YFSETQ. V lost 3 bases and J 5 bases, leaving 11 bases between the germline ends. The CDR3 is 13 amino acids. The CDR3 loop reads CASSSQGGETQYF. The CDR3 DNA reads as TGCGCCAGCAGCTCACAGGGAGGGGAGACCCAGTACTTC.

This chain connects TRBV29-1 to TRBJ2-1, with 13 bases that match TRBD2. With 3 bases clipped from V and 7 bases from J, the junction kept 9 bases outside the gene matches. The CDR3 is 16 amino acids. Germline V gene data show CDR1 as SQVTM and CDR2 as ANQGSEA. This CDR3 reads CSVDASGTSGTNEQFF. The CDR3, as DNA: TGCAGCGTTGACGCATCCGGGACTAGCGGGACGAATGAGCAGTTCTTC.

CDR3 nucleotide sequence: TGTGCCAGCAGCAAAGGACAGAGCTCCTATAATTCACCCCTCCACTTT. Its translation is CASSKGQSSYNSPLHF. The chain couples TRBV9 to TRBJ1-6; D perhaps matches TRBD1 (6 bases). Trimming stripped 4 bases from V and 0 bases from J, with 11 bases between. The germline V gene encodes CDR1 SGDLS and CDR2 YYNGEE. This CDR3 region has 16 residues.

This sequence joins TRBV5-4 and TRBJ2-3, with D maybe TRBD2 (5 bases). This CDR3 contains 15 residues. The germline V and J ends were trimmed by 0 bases and 6 bases, with 14 bases remaining between them. Germline CDR1 SGHNT, CDR2 YYREEE (reference sequence). The CDR3 loop reads CASSLDGETIDTQYF. The CDR3 bases are TGTGCCAGCAGCTTGGATGGGGAGACGATTGATACGCAGTATTTT.

This chain uses TRBV6-5 with TRBJ2-5; TRBD1 aligns across 7 bases. The CDR3 loop spans 13 amino acids. V shed 6 bases, J shed 2 bases, and the junction held 3 bases outside the gene matches. CDR1 and CDR2 from the germline V gene are MNHEY and SVGAGI. The CDR3 sequence is CASSGTAQETQYF. CDR3 coding DNA: TGTGCCAGCAGCGGGACAGCGCAAGAGACCCAGTACTTC.

This clone has a single count. The CDR3 DNA sequence: TGTGCCAGCAGCTTAGGACTTACCACCAAAGGGGAGCTGTTTTTT. Translated, it gives CASSLGLTTKGELFF. The chain employs TRBV5-4 and TRBJ2-2; the D gene is possibly TRBD2 (5 bases). The germline gives CDR1 SGHNT, CDR2 YYREEE (reference sequence). Trimming cost V 2 bases and J 8 bases, with 16 bases left between them. The CDR3 contains 15 residues.

The chain employs TRBV5-4 and TRBJ1-1; 11 nucleotides agree with TRBD1. This CDR3 has 14 residues. Looked up from germline, CDR1 is SGHNT and CDR2 is YYREEE (reference sequence). The V gene end was trimmed by 3 bases and the J gene end by 12 bases; junction bases not matched to a gene: 10. CDR3 nucleotides: TGTGCCAGCAGCTCCTCCGGGACAGGGGGGATATCTTTCTTT. This encodes CASSSSGTGGISFF. The entire variable domain, with the rest obtained from reference TRBV5-4 and TRBJ1-1, is as follows: ETGVTQSPTHLIKTRGQQVTLRCSSQSGHNTVSWYQQALGQGPQFIFQYYREEENGRGNFPPRFSGLQFPNYSSELNVNALELDDSALYLCASSSSGTGGISFFGQGTRLTVV.

This clone appeared once. V and J are TRBV11-1 and TRBJ2-1, with 13 positions matching TRBD2. The V gene's germline CDR1 is SGHAT and CDR2 FQDESV (reference sequence). This CDR3 comprises 15 residues. The junction had 5 bases not matched to a gene; V was cut back by 5 bases and J by 7 bases. The CDR3 protein is CASSPRLAGGNEQFF. CDR3 DNA: TGTGCCAGCAGCCCTCGACTAGCGGGAGGTAATGAGCAGTTCTTC.

The chain combines TRBV5-1 with TRBJ2-5; D is unresolved. CDR3 length equals 13 residues. Germline CDR1 reads SGHRS; CDR2 reads YFSETQ. V was pared by 2 bases and J by 4 bases, with 9 bases between. The CDR3 DNA reads as TGCGCCAGCAGCTTACAGCCATCAGAGACCCAGTACTTC. Amino acids: CASSLQPSETQYF.

The V gene is TRBV12-3 or TRBV12-4, the J gene TRBJ2-7; possible D gene TRBD1, 6 bases. The CDR3 runs 13 residues. Trimming cost V 6 bases and J 9 bases, with 18 bases left between them. Here the CDR3 DNA reads TGTGCCAGCAGCCCCGGGACATCCCTACCGCAGTACTTC. Translation gives CASSPGTSLPQYF.